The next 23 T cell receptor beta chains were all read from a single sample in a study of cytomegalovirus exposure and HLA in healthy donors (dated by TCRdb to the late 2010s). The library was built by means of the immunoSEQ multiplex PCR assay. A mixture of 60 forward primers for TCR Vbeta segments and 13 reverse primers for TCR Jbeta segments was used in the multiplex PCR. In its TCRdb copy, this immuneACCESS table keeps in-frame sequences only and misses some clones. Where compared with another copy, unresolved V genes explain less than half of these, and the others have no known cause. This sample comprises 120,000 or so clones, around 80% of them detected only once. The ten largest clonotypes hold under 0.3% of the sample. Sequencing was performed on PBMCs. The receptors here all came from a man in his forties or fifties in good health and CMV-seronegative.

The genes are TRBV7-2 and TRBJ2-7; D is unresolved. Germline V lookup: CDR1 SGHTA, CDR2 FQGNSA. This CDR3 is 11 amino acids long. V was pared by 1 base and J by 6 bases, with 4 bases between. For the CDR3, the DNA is TGTGCCAGCAGCTTAGTAGTCGAGCAGTACTTC. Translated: CASSLVVEQYF. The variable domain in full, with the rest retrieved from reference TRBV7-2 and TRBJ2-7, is GAGVSQSPSNKVTEKGKDVELRCDPISGHTALYWYRQSLGQGLEFLIYFQGNSAPDKSGLPSDRFSAERTGGSVSTLTIQRTQQEDSAVYLCASSLVVEQYFGPGTRLTVT.

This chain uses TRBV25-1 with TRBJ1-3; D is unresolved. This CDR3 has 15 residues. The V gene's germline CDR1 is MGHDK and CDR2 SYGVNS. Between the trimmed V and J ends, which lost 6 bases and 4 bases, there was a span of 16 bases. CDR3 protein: CASSPREVSGNTIYF. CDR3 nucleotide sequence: TGTGCCAGCAGCCCGAGAGAGGTCTCGGGAAACACCATATATTTT.

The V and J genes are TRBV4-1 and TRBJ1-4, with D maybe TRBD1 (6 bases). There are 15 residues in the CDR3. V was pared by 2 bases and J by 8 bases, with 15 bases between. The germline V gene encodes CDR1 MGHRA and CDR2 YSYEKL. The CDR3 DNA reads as TGCGCCAGCAGCCAATCAGGGACCGGGACAGAAAAACTGTTTTTT. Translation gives CASSQSGTGTEKLFF.

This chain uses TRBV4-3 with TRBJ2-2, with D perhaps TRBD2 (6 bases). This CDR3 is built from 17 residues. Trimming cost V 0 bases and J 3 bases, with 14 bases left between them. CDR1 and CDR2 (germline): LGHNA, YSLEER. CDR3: CASSQDGGTAYTGELFF. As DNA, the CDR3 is TGCGCCAGCAGCCAAGACGGCGGGACGGCCTACACCGGGGAGCTGTTTTTT.

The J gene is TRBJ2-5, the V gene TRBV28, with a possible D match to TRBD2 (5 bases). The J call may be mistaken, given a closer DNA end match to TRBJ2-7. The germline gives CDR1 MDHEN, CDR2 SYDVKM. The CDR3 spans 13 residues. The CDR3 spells CASTGQAGYEQYF. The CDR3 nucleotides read TGTGCCAGCACCGGGCAGGCGGGCTACGAGCAGTACTTC.

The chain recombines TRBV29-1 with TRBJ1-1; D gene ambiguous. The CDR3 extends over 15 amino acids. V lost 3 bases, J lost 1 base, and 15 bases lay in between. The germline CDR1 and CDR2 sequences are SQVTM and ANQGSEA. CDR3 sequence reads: CSVDARRAGNTEAFF. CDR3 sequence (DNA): TGCAGCGTTGACGCTCGCCGAGCAGGGAACACTGAAGCTTTCTTT. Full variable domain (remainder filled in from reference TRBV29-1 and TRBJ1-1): SAVISQKPSRDICQRGTSLTIQCQVDSQVTMMFWYRQQPGQSLTLIATANQGSEATYESGFVIDKFPISRPNLTFSTLTVSNMSPEDSSIYLCSVDARRAGNTEAFFGQGTRLTVV.

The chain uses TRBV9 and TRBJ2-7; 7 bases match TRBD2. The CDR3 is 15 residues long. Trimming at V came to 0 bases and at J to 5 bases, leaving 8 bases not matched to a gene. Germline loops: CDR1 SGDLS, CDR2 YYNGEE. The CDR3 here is CASSVGAGRDDEQYF. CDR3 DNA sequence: TGTGCCAGCAGCGTAGGGGCGGGGAGGGACGACGAGCAGTACTTC. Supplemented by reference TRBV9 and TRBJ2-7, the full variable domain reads DSGVTQTPKHLITATGQRVTLRCSPRSGDLSVYWYQQSLDQGLQFLIQYYNGEERAKGNILERFSAQQFPDLHSELNLSSLELGDSALYFCASSVGAGRDDEQYFGPGTRLTVT.

The CDR3 DNA sequence: TGCGCCAGCAGCGGCCAACTAGCGGGGGGGCAGGAGACCCAGTACTTC. Its translation is CASSGQLAGGQETQYF. The chain employs TRBV5-1 and TRBJ2-5, with 13 bases that match TRBD2. V was clipped by 4 bases and J by 5 bases; unmatched bases: 8. The length of the CDR3 is 16 residues. Germline CDR1 and CDR2: SGHRS and YFSETQ. The full variable domain, in which reference TRBV5-1 and TRBJ2-5 provide the parts outside the CDR3, is KAGVTQTPRYLIKTRGQQVTLSCSPISGHRSVSWYQQTPGQGLQFLFEYFSETQRNKGNFPGRFSGRQFSNSRSEMNVSTLELGDSALYLCASSGQLAGGQETQYFGPGTRLLVL.

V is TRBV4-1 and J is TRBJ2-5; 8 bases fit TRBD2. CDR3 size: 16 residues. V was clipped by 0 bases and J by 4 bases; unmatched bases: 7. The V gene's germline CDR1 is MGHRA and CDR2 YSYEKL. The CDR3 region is CASSQDTGGAGETQYF. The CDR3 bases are TGCGCCAGCAGCCAAGATACCGGGGGGGCCGGAGAGACCCAGTACTTC.

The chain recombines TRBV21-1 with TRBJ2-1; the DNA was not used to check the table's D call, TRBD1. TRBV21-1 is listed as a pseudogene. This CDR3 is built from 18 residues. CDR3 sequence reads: CASSKFNSRGYTYNEQFF. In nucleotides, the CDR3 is TGTGCCAGCAGCAAATTTAATTCGAGGGGGTATACCTACAATGAGCAGTTCTTC.

The CDR3: CASSSEGPLYGYTF. Written as DNA, the CDR3 is TGTGCCAGCAGTTCCGAGGGCCCCCTCTATGGCTACACCTTC. This chain uses TRBV6-6 with TRBJ1-2; no firm D call. Looked up from germline, CDR1 is MNHNY and CDR2 is SVGAGI (reference sequence). V was pared by 4 bases and J by 4 bases, with 13 bases between. The CDR3 has 14 residues.

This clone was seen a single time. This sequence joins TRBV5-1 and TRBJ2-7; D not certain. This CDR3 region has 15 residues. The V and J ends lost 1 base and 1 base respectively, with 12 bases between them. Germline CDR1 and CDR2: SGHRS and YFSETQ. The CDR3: CASSLTLEESYEQYF. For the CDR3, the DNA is TGCGCCAGCAGCTTGACGCTAGAGGAATCCTACGAGCAGTACTTC.

The CDR3: CASRASGNTIYF. The CDR3 nucleotides are TGTGCCAGCAGGGCCTCTGGAAACACCATATATTTT. The J gene is TRBJ1-3, the V gene TRBV7-8; D ambiguous. V lost 6 bases and J lost 0, with 3 bases in between. CDR3 length: 12 amino acids. Germline V gene data show CDR1 as SGHVS and CDR2 as FQNEAQ.

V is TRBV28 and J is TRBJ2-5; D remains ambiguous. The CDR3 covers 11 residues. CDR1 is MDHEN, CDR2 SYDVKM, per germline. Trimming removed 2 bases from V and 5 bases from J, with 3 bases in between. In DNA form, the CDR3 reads TGTGCCAGCAGTTTACATGAGACCCAGTACTTC. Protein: CASSLHETQYF.

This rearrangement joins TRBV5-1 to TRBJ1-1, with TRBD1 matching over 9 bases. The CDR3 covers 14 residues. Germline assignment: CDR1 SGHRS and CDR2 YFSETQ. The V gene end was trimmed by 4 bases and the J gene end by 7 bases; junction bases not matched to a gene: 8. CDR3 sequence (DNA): TGCGCCAGCAGCGTACCTTGGGACAGGGATGAAGCTTTCTTT. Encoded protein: CASSVPWDRDEAFF.

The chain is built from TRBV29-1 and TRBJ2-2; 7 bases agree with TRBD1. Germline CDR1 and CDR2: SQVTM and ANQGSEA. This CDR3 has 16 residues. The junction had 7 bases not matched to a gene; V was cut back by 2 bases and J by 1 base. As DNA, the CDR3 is TGCAGCGTTGAATCGACAGGGCACAAGAACACCGGGGAGCTGTTTTTT. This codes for CSVESTGHKNTGELFF.

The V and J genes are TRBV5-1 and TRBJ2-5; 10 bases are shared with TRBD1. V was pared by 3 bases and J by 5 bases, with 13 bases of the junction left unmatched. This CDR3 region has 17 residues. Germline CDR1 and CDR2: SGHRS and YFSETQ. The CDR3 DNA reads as TGCGCCAGCAGCTCCGTCTCCGGGACAGGGGACGGGGAGACCCAGTACTTC. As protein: CASSSVSGTGDGETQYF.

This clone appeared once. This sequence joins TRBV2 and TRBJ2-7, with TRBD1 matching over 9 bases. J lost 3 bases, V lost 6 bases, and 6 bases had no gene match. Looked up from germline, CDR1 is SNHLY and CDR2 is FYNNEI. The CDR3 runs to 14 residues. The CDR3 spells CASSPGQGVYEQYF. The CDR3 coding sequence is TGTGCCAGCAGCCCGGGACAGGGTGTCTACGAGCAGTACTTC.

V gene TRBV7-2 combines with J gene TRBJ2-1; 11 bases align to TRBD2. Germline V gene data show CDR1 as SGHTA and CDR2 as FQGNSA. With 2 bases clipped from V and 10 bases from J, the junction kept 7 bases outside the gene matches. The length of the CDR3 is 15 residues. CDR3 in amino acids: CASSLTSLAGVEQFF. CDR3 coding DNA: TGTGCCAGCAGCTTAACCTCACTAGCGGGAGTCGAGCAGTTCTTC.

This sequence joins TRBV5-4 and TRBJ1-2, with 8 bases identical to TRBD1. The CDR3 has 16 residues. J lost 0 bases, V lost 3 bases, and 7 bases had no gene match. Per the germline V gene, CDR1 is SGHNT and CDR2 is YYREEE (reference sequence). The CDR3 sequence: CASSSIWTGTNYGYTF. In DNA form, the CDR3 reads TGTGCCAGCAGCTCGATTTGGACAGGGACTAACTATGGCTACACCTTC.

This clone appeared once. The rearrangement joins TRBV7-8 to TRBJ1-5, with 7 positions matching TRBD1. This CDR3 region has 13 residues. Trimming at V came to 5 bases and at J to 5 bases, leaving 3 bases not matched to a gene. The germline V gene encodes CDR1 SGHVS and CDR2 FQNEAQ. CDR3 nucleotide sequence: TGTGCCAGCAGCCGACAGGGAGATCAGCCCCAGCATTTT. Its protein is CASSRQGDQPQHF. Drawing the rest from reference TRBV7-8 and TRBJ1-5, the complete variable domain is GAGVSQSPRYKVAKRGQDVALRCDPISGHVSLFWYQQALGQGPEFLTYFQNEAQLDKSGLPSDRFFAERPEGSVSTLKIQRTQQEDSAVYLCASSRQGDQPQHFGDGTRLSIL.

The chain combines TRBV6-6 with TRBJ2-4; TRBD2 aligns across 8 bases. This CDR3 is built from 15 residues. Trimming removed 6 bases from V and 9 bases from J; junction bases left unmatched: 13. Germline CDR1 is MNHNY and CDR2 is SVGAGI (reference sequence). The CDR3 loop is CASSRSGAAGGIQYF. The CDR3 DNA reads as TGTGCCAGCAGCCGCTCGGGGGCTGCGGGAGGCATTCAGTACTTC.

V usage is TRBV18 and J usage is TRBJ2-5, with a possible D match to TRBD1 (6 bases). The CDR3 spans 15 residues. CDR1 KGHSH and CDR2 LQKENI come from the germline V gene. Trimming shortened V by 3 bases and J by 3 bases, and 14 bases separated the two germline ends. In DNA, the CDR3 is TGTGCCAGCTCACCTTTTACAGGGCCCGAAGAGACCCAGTACTTC. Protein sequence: CASSPFTGPEETQYF.